This T cell receptor (beta chain) is from a study of blood T cell repertoires in COVID-19 (dated by TCRdb to between 2020 and 2021). Describing the broader study: Collaborator samples came from the United States, Italy and Spain and covered acute and convalescent phases of COVID-19. The samples were drawn from two sources: the first 160 participants of the ongoing ImmuneRACE study, and 1,254 subjects contributed by 6 global collaborators. The material from the prospective study consisted of cDNA or gDNA derived from T cells, B-cell-depleted T cells, or PBMCs. HLA class I and class II types, where available, came from metadata supplied by the sample provider rather than from assay-based typing. A freely available public database, intended as a resource for researchers studying the immune response to SARS-CoV-2, is where the repertoires were released. Subjects who had been exposed to COVID-19, were actively infected with it, or had recovered from it provided the deeply sampled blood TCRbeta repertoires that made up the dataset. A de-identified subject ID, COVID-19 status, age in years and sex were almost always included in the sample metadata. Results and caveats for the whole study, not just this receptor: Clinical and demographic metadata were provided uncurated, with the amount varying by source and participant.

The CDR3 holds 15 amino acids from the cysteine to the phenylalanine. Only the CDR3 region is kept as DNA, spanning 45 bases read in frame from base 1. From the germline V gene, CDR1 is MGHRA and CDR2 is YSYEKL. The junction shows trimming of 5 bases on V and 4 bases on J, plus 17 bases between the germline ends. In the prospective study, participants were about 18 to 100 years old, resided in fewer than 25 geographic areas of the United States, and were enrolled through a virtual design. In the prospective study, participants were assigned to cohorts based on the clinical history participants reported in a screening survey and a study questionnaire. Recovered participants in ImmuneRACE Cohort 3 were defined by two consecutive negative NP/OP PCR tests, clearance by a healthcare professional, or resolution of symptoms. Mobile phlebotomists in the prospective study collected whole blood, serum and a nasopharyngeal or oropharyngeal swab from every participant. Participants in the prospective study had the option to provide additional blood draws and questionnaires over a 2-month period. Before DNA extraction, prospective study blood samples were shipped either frozen or at room temperature.

TCRbeta CDR3 regions were amplified from genomic DNA by means of the immunoSEQ Assay, a bias-controlled multiplex PCR. The study's processing was this. Nucleated cell counts per sample were estimated from amplification of reference gene primers within the assay. Sequence reads were collapsed and filtered to measure the absolute abundance of every unique TCRbeta CDR3 rearrangement. For each sample, productive Simpson clonality was calculated by taking the square root of Simpson's diversity index across productive rearrangements. What TCRdb holds here is the immuneACCESS table cut down to in-frame rearrangements. Part of the clones is not present; checked against another copy, under half of the missing clones reflect an unresolved V gene, and the others are unexplained. For V, J and clone size, that table is used; D and trimming come from the DNA. This sample gives about 280,000 clones in total; 85% of them show up just once. The ten largest clones take up 2% to 3% of the sample.

As for this clone: Its antigen remains undetermined. There are no base qualities to consult, and no much larger clone falls within one base.

The chain employs TRBV4-1 and TRBJ1-1, with TRBD1 as a weak D call on 6 bases. Sequenced sample: PBMCs or T cells enriched from blood (not recorded which). This sequence was found in a woman aged 45 to 65 who had recovered from COVID-19. The DNA is TGCGCCAGCAGCGCTTCAACAGGGTACAGCACTGAAGCTTTCTTT. This codes for CASSASTGYSTEAFF.